Listed below are T cell receptor beta chains from one sample, sequenced in a study of T cell responses to AZD1222 COVID-19 vaccine. Method: immunoSEQ multiplex PCR; TCRdb's copy keeps in-frame clones and lacks some. The sample lists about 110,000 clones; about 85% were seen once. Sequenced material: peripheral blood, taken on day 0 of AZD1222 vaccination. These receptors were collected from an adult in good health. Each CDR3 is given with its conserved first and last residue. Fields, in order: D gene, V gene, J gene, clone size, CDR3 protein, CDR3 DNA. A D gene is named only where the DNA matches it firmly. Part of the rows lack a size; the others show once, few, many or a class for expanded clones.

TRBD2	TRBV3-1/TRBV3-2	TRBJ2-3	.	CASSQLGTSGSTDTQYF	TGTGCCAGCAGCCAGCTAGGGACTAGCGGGAGCACAGATACGCAGTATTTT
.	TRBV21-1	TRBJ2-1	.	CASTKAGLAAANEQFF	TGTGCCAGCACCAAAGCCGGACTAGCGGCCGCCAATGAGCAGTTCTTC
.	TRBV29-1	TRBJ2-1	.	CSGSLGHNEQFF	TGCAGCGGATCTCTAGGGCACAATGAGCAGTTCTTC
TRBD1	TRBV6-4	TRBJ1-1	.	CASSDPSYRDRGEAFF	TGTGCCAGCAGTGACCCTTCGTATCGGGACAGGGGTGAAGCTTTCTTT
.	TRBV6-5	TRBJ2-7	.	CASSSIQPYYEQYF	TGTGCCAGCAGTTCTATCCAGCCGTACTACGAGCAGTACTTC
.	TRBV5-5	TRBJ1-5	.	CASSPALSNQPQHF	TGTGCCAGCAGTCCCGCCCTTAGCAATCAGCCCCAGCATTTT
.	TRBV11-2	TRBJ1-6	.	CASSPTPDSPLHF	TGTGCCAGCAGCCCCACTCCGGATTCACCCCTCCACTTT
.	TRBV2	TRBJ1-3	.	CASRWDGSSGNTIYF	TGTGCCAGCCGGTGGGACGGCAGCTCTGGAAACACCATATATTTT
.	TRBV5-1	TRBJ1-2	.	CASSLDSNYGYTF	TGCGCCAGCAGCTTGGACAGCAACTATGGCTACACCTTC
.	TRBV18	TRBJ1-3	.	CASSPQNSGNTIYF	TGTGCCAGCTCACCACAGAACTCTGGAAACACCATATATTTT
.	TRBV6-5	TRBJ1-5	.	CASREGSLTNQPQHF	TGTGCCAGCAGGGAGGGGAGCCTGACCAATCAGCCCCAGCATTTT
.	TRBV20-1	TRBJ2-7	.	CSASQGPYEQYF	TGCAGTGCTAGTCAGGGCCCCTACGAGCAGTACTTC
.	TRBV12-1	TRBJ1-1	.	CASSSPRFPNTEAFF	TGTGCCAGCAGCTCCCCCCGTTTCCCGAACACTGAAGCTTTCTTT
TRBD1	TRBV18	TRBJ2-5	.	CASSPGTGDETQYF	TGTGCCAGCTCACCAGGGACAGGTGACGAGACCCAGTACTTC
.	TRBV12-3/TRBV12-4	TRBJ1-2	.	CASSPSKGYTF	TGTGCCAGCAGCCCATCAAAAGGTTACACCTTC
TRBD1	TRBV19	TRBJ1-2	.	CASSTPGQLNYGYTF	TGTGCCAGTAGTACTCCGGGACAGCTCAACTATGGCTACACCTTC
.	TRBV27	TRBJ1-1	.	CASSGTVGRAFF	TGTGCCAGCAGTGGGACGGTCGGGCGAGCTTTCTTT
TRBD1	TRBV7-2	TRBJ2-7	.	CASSLFVGQGYEQYF	TGTGCCAGCAGCTTGTTTGTGGGACAGGGTTACGAGCAGTACTTC
TRBD2	TRBV19	TRBJ2-2	.	CAGRAQNTGELFF	TGTGCCGGGAGGGCTCAGAACACCGGGGAGCTGTTTTTT
.	TRBV4-1	TRBJ1-1	.	CASSQVGDLEGEAFF	TGCGCCAGCAGCCAAGTTGGCGACCTTGAGGGTGAAGCTTTCTTT
.	TRBV6-5	TRBJ2-7	once	CASSYSGRPLEQYF	TGTGCCAGCAGTTACAGCGGCAGACCCTTGGAGCAGTACTTC
.	TRBV12-3/TRBV12-4	TRBJ1-2	.	CASSFSANYGYTF	TGTGCCAGCAGCTTCTCGGCTAACTATGGCTACACCTTC
TRBD2	TRBV5-1	TRBJ2-7	once	CASSFALAESSYEQYF	TGCGCCAGCAGCTTTGCCCTAGCGGAAAGCTCCTACGAGCAGTACTTC
TRBD1	TRBV7-2	TRBJ2-7	.	CASSLRDRGNYEQYF	TGTGCCAGCAGCCTCCGGGACAGGGGAAACTACGAGCAGTACTTC
TRBD2	TRBV14	TRBJ2-1	.	CASSRPWTSGNNEQFF	TGTGCCAGCAGCCGCCCCTGGACTAGCGGTAACAATGAGCAGTTCTTC
TRBD2	TRBV18	TRBJ2-1	.	CASSPGTGGNEQFF	TGTGCCAGCTCGCCAGGCACGGGGGGCAATGAGCAGTTCTTC
.	TRBV19	TRBJ1-5	.	CASSAGLGPQHF	TGTGCCAGTAGTGCGGGGCTGGGGCCCCAGCATTTT
.	TRBV6-5	TRBJ2-2	.	CASSYGQEITGELFF	TGTGCCAGCAGTTACGGGCAGGAGATCACCGGGGAGCTGTTTTTT
TRBD2	TRBV3-1/TRBV3-2	TRBJ2-5	once	CASSQGRTSGGWRQETQYF	TGTGCCAGCAGCCAAGGGCGGACTAGCGGGGGGTGGAGGCAAGAGACCCAGTACTTC
TRBD1	TRBV11-2	TRBJ1-3	.	CASSFTTGTRNTIYF	TGTGCCAGCAGCTTTACGACAGGGACGAGAAACACCATATATTTT
TRBD1	TRBV7-9	TRBJ1-2	.	CASSLAQGASGYTF	TGTGCCAGCAGCTTAGCGCAGGGGGCCAGTGGCTACACCTTC
.	TRBV15	TRBJ2-1	.	CATSRDLGDLYNEQFF	TGTGCCACCAGCAGAGATTTGGGAGATCTCTACAATGAGCAGTTCTTC
.	TRBV4-2	TRBJ1-6	.	CASSQARESYNSPLHF	TGTGCCAGCAGCCAAGCCAGGGAATCCTATAATTCACCCCTCCACTTT
TRBD1	TRBV5-1	TRBJ1-1	.	CASSPRTGPDTEAFF	TGCGCCAGCAGCCCAAGGACAGGGCCTGATACTGAAGCTTTCTTT
.	TRBV18	TRBJ2-5	once	CASSQAGQETQYF	TGTGCCAGCTCACAAGCAGGACAAGAGACCCAGTACTTC
.	TRBV28	TRBJ2-7	.	CASSTLAEAYEQYF	TGTGCCAGCAGTACTCTGGCCGAAGCCTACGAGCAGTACTTC
.	TRBV11-2	TRBJ2-3	.	CASSLRAVTDTQYF	TGTGCCAGCAGCTTAAGGGCAGTTACAGATACGCAGTATTTT
.	TRBV5-1	TRBJ2-1	.	CASSYGLGGNNEQFF	TGCGCCAGCAGCTACGGTTTAGGGGGTAACAATGAGCAGTTCTTC